The clone carrying this T cell receptor beta chain has only a few counts. The time point was: newly diagnosed GD, antithyroid drugs for less than 3 months. Isolated PBMC RNA provided the starting material for the TCR library. According to the study, TCR beta libraries were built with iRepertoire HTBI primers and CDR3-region Arm-PCR. TCRdb re-derived calls from the multiplex PCR reads in MiXCR, one entry per CDR3 protein. The sample lists hundreds of thousands of distinct CDR3 sequences, about 14% occurring once. This sample was included in a study of regulatory T cells in long-lasting Graves disease. This CDR3 has 18 amino acids. The germline V and J ends were trimmed by 4 bases and 5 bases, with 27 bases remaining between them. Germline CDR1 LGHDT, CDR2 YNNKEL (reference sequence).

The rearrangement uses TRBV3-1 and TRBJ2-7; D is possibly TRBD1 (6 bases). The receptor's source is a female donor with Graves disease. Sequenced material: peripheral blood mononuclear cells (PBMCs), taken at new diagnosis, from a patient treated with antithyroid drugs. The CDR3 sequence: CASSLSRRTGGKVHEQYF. In DNA form, the CDR3 reads TGTGCCAGCAGCCTTTCCAGGAGGACTGGGGGCAAAGTCCACGAGCAGTACTTC.